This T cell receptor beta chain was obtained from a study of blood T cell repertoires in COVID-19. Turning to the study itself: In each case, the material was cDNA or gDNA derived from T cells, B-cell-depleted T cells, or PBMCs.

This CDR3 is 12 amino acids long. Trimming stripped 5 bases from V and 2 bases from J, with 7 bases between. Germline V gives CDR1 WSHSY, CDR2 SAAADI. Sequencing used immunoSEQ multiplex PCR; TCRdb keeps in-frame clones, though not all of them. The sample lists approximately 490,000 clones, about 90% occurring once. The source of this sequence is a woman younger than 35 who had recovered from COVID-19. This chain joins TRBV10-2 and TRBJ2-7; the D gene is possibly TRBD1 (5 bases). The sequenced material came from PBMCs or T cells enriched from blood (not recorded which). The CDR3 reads CASSRGAYEQYF. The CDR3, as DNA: TGCGCCAGCAGTAGGGGCGCCTACGAGCAGTACTTC.